The 22 T cell receptor beta chains given below trace back to one sample, sequenced in a study of tumour-infiltrating T cells in Burkitt lymphoma. Sequencing was performed with immunoSEQ multiplex PCR; in TCRdb, only in-frame clones are kept and a portion is missing. This table holds tens of thousands of clones, roughly 30% found once. Sequences were obtained from tumor tissue. These receptors all stem from a human donor with Burkitt lymphoma.

This chain joins TRBV7-9 and TRBJ1-1, with 7 bases fitting TRBD1. Germline V lookup: CDR1 SEHNR, CDR2 FQNEAQ (reference sequence). The V and J ends lost 5 bases and 2 bases, in that order; junction bases with no gene match: 11. The CDR3 length is 16 residues. The CDR3 loop is CASSRPGGGRNTEAFF. CDR3 bases: TGTGCCAGCAGCCGCCCAGGGGGGGGGAGAAACACTGAAGCTTTCTTT.

The gene calls are TRBV28 and TRBJ1-6; perhaps TRBD1 as D (5 bases). The germline V gene has CDR1 MDHEN and CDR2 SYDVKM. The CDR3 has 16 residues. V shed 5 bases and J shed 6 bases, with 17 bases lying between them. The DNA for the CDR3 is TGTGCCAGCAGTCCGGGACCGGGGAGGACTAATTCACCCCTCCACTTT. This sequence encodes CASSPGPGRTNSPLHF.

This clone was counted a few times. The J gene is TRBJ1-1, the V gene TRBV5-1; D ambiguous. CDR3 size: 16 residues. Looked up from germline, CDR1 is SGHRS and CDR2 is YFSETQ. The germline V and J ends were trimmed by 0 bases and 2 bases, with 14 bases remaining between them. The CDR3 loop is CASSLDAGSGNTEAFF. Written as DNA, the CDR3 is TGCGCCAGCAGCTTGGATGCGGGATCAGGAAACACTGAAGCTTTCTTT.

The V and J genes are TRBV10-3 and TRBJ2-5, with D possibly being TRBD2 (5 bases). V was cut by 4 bases and J by 5 bases, with 17 bases left in between. Germline values: CDR1 ENHRY, CDR2 SYGVKD. The CDR3 is 15 residues long. CDR3 bases: TGTGCCATCAGTGGGGTAGGGAGAGGTGAGGAGACCCAGTACTTC. Residues: CAISGVGRGEETQYF.

The gene calls are TRBV5-1 and TRBJ2-1, with D possibly being TRBD1 (5 bases). V lost 1 base to trimming and J lost 9 bases, with 14 bases between them. The CDR3 extends over 14 amino acids. Per the germline V gene, CDR1 is SGHRS and CDR2 is YFSETQ. The chain's CDR3 is CASSLTVGPTEQFF. The CDR3 DNA reads as TGCGCCAGCAGCTTGACGGTGGGGCCCACTGAGCAGTTCTTC.

The genes are TRBV6-5 and TRBJ1-1; D remains unclear. The germline CDR1 and CDR2 sequences are MNHEY and SVGAGI. Trimming shortened V by 8 bases and J by 11 bases, and 21 bases separated the two germline ends. The CDR3 sequence is 13 residues long. In nucleotides, the CDR3 is TGTGCCAGCTTCAACGCCGCCTCTCCCCGCGCTTTCTTT. It is translated as CASFNAASPRAFF.

CDR3 coding DNA: TGTGCCAGCTCTTCGACCAGTGAGGATGAGCAGTTCTTC. Amino acid sequence: CASSSTSEDEQFF. The chain employs TRBV27 and TRBJ2-1, with D unresolved. The ends were cut back, 8 bases at V and 8 bases at J, with 16 bases in the middle. The CDR3 has 13 residues. Germline loops: CDR1 MNHEY, CDR2 SMNVEV (reference sequence).

The V gene is TRBV28, the J gene TRBJ1-1; tentatively, D is TRBD1 (5 bases). V was clipped by 10 bases and J by 4 bases, with 16 bases between them. Germline CDR1 and CDR2: MDHEN and SYDVKM. The CDR3 runs 13 residues. The CDR3 loop is CATLLGGRTEAFF. The CDR3 DNA sequence: TGTGCCACTTTACTCGGGGGACGCACTGAAGCTTTCTTT.

This chain uses TRBV6-6 with TRBJ2-7; 9 nucleotides align to TRBD2. Germline values: CDR1 MNHNY, CDR2 SVGAGI (reference sequence). J gave up 1 base and V 7 bases, and 11 bases lay outside the gene matches. The CDR3 sequence is 16 residues long. The CDR3 region is CASTPSGAKASYEQYF. CDR3 bases: TGTGCCAGCACCCCTAGCGGGGCGAAAGCTTCCTACGAGCAGTACTTC.

The count of this clone is one. The chain combines TRBV5-1 with TRBJ2-1; TRBD2 matches 8 bases. Germline V CDR1 and CDR2: SGHRS, YFSETQ. The CDR3 has 14 residues. V dropped 8 bases and J dropped 9; count of bases not matched to a gene: 13. CDR3 region: CARPGGVTEGEQFF. The CDR3 DNA sequence: TGCGCCAGACCCGGGGGGGTAACGGAGGGTGAGCAGTTCTTC. Together with reference TRBV5-1 and TRBJ2-1, the CDR3 gives the full variable domain: KAGVTQTPRYLIKTRGQQVTLSCSPISGHRSVSWYQQTPGQGLQFLFEYFSETQRNKGNFPGRFSGRQFSNSRSEMNVSTLELGDSALYLCARPGGVTEGEQFFGPGTRLTVL.

The CDR3 here is CASSPDRGWSSGNTIYF. DNA of the CDR3: TGTGCCAGCAGCCCAGACCGGGGCTGGAGCTCTGGAAACACCATATATTTT. The chain recombines TRBV4-2 with TRBJ1-3; D possibly corresponds to TRBD1 (5 bases). The CDR3 has 17 residues. Trimming pared 4 bases from V and 0 bases from J, leaving 16 bases between. Germline CDR1 and CDR2: LGHNA and YNFKEQ.

V usage is TRBV5-1 and J usage is TRBJ2-2; possible D gene TRBD2, 6 bases. Germline CDR1 SGHRS, CDR2 YFSETQ. Trimming removed 2 bases at V and 6 bases at J, with 8 bases between. This CDR3 contains 13 residues. CDR3 DNA sequence: TGCGCCAGCAGCTTCGCGGGGCCCGGGGAGCTGTTTTTT. Translating gives CASSFAGPGELFF. Supplemented by reference TRBV5-1 and TRBJ2-2, the full variable domain reads KAGVTQTPRYLIKTRGQQVTLSCSPISGHRSVSWYQQTPGQGLQFLFEYFSETQRNKGNFPGRFSGRQFSNSRSEMNVSTLELGDSALYLCASSFAGPGELFFGEGSRLTVL.

The V and J genes are TRBV11-1 and TRBJ2-1; D remains unclear. Per the germline V gene, CDR1 is SGHAT and CDR2 is FQDESV (reference sequence). V was pared by 5 bases and J by 10 bases, with 9 bases between. The CDR3 length is 11 residues. The CDR3: CASSRQVEQFF. The DNA of the CDR3 is TGTGCCAGCAGCCGGCAGGTCGAGCAGTTCTTC.

This clone showed up just a few times. The rearrangement joins TRBV11-2 to TRBJ2-3; no reliable D call. From germline, CDR1 is SGHAT and CDR2 FQNNGV. With 8 bases removed from V and 2 bases from J, the gap between germline ends came to 5 bases. CDR3 length: 11 amino acids. The CDR3 loop reads CASGPTDTQYF. DNA of the CDR3: TGTGCCAGCGGACCCACAGATACGCAGTATTTT.

The table lists this clone with a few counts. The rearrangement joins TRBV30 to TRBJ2-7, with TRBD1 as a possible D gene (6 bases). This CDR3 is built from 15 residues. CDR1 and CDR2 from the germline V gene are GTSNPN and SVGIG (reference sequence). The V end lost 2 bases, the J end lost 2 bases, and 16 bases lay between the germline ends. In DNA, the CDR3 is TGTGCCTGGAGTATACAGGGTGGTCTGGCCTACGAGCAGTACTTC. It codes for CAWSIQGGLAYEQYF.

This clone was detected only a few times. V is TRBV7-8 and J is TRBJ2-3; the D gene is possibly TRBD1 (6 bases). The germline V gene has CDR1 SGHVS and CDR2 FQNEAQ. The germline V and J ends were trimmed by 5 bases and 9 bases, with 12 bases remaining between them. The CDR3 covers 12 residues. CDR3 in amino acids: CASSVDRRTQYF. In nucleotides, the CDR3 is TGTGCCAGCAGCGTAGACAGGAGGACGCAGTATTTT. Together with reference TRBV7-8 and TRBJ2-3, the CDR3 gives the full variable domain: GAGVSQSPRYKVAKRGQDVALRCDPISGHVSLFWYQQALGQGPEFLTYFQNEAQLDKSGLPSDRFFAERPEGSVSTLKIQRTQQEDSAVYLCASSVDRRTQYFGPGTRLTVL.

This clone was counted only a few times. This chain links TRBV5-1 with TRBJ1-3; D is uncertain. Trimming cost V 4 bases and J 0 bases, with 20 bases left between them. CDR3 size: 18 residues. The V gene's germline CDR1 is SGHRS and CDR2 YFSETQ. CDR3 nucleotide sequence: TGCGCCAGCAGCAACGCGGCGGACTCAATTGGCTCTGGAAACACCATATATTTT. Encoded protein: CASSNAADSIGSGNTIYF.

The V and J genes are TRBV7-8 and TRBJ2-3; D is unresolved. Between the trimmed V and J ends, which lost 5 bases and 6 bases, there was a span of 3 bases. Germline CDR1 SGHVS, CDR2 FQNEAQ. This CDR3 contains 10 residues. This chain's CDR3 is CASSRDTQYF. In nucleotides, the CDR3 is TGTGCCAGCAGCCGCGATACGCAGTATTTT.

The chain couples TRBV11-2 to TRBJ2-3; tentative D call: TRBD2 (7 bases). Germline V gene lookup returns CDR1 SGHAT and CDR2 FQNNGV. The CDR3 has 12 amino acids. The ends were cut back, 10 bases at V and 5 bases at J, with 13 bases in the middle. CDR3 protein: CATGGSGDTQYF. The CDR3 nucleotides are TGTGCCACGGGGGGCTCGGGAGATACGCAGTATTTT. The entire variable domain, with the rest obtained from reference TRBV11-2 and TRBJ2-3, is as follows: EAGVAQSPRYKIIEKRQSVAFWCNPISGHATLYWYQQILGQGPKLLIQFQNNGVVDDSQLPKDRFSAERLKGVDSTLKIQPAKLEDSAVYLCATGGSGDTQYFGPGTRLTVL.

This clone has a handful of counts. The V and J genes are TRBV4-3 and TRBJ1-5; D is perhaps TRBD1 (5 bases). Per germline, CDR1 LGHNA and CDR2 YSLEER. Trimming took off 2 bases at V and 5 bases at J, with 13 bases between the two ends. CDR3 length: 15 residues. The CDR3 sequence: CASSQYLRGDQPQHF. CDR3 bases: TGCGCCAGCAGCCAATATCTTAGGGGCGATCAGCCCCAGCATTTT.

CDR3 amino acids: CASSLSTKSYEQYF. The CDR3 nucleotides read TGTGCCAGCAGCTTAAGTACCAAATCCTACGAGCAGTACTTC. V usage is TRBV7-2 and J usage is TRBJ2-7, with unresolved D. The CDR3 contains 14 residues. Germline CDR1 reads SGHTA; CDR2 reads FQGNSA. V gave up 2 bases and J gave up 1 base, with 9 bases separating them.

The J gene is TRBJ2-5, the V gene TRBV5-8, with 7 bases fitting TRBD1. The trim removed 2 bases at V and 4 bases at J, leaving 8 bases unmatched. The CDR3 loop spans 15 amino acids. Germline lookup yields CDR1 SGHTS and CDR2 YDEGEE. CDR3 sequence: CASSFQTTGSETQYF. CDR3 sequence (DNA): TGTGCCAGCAGCTTTCAGACGACAGGGTCAGAGACCCAGTACTTC.